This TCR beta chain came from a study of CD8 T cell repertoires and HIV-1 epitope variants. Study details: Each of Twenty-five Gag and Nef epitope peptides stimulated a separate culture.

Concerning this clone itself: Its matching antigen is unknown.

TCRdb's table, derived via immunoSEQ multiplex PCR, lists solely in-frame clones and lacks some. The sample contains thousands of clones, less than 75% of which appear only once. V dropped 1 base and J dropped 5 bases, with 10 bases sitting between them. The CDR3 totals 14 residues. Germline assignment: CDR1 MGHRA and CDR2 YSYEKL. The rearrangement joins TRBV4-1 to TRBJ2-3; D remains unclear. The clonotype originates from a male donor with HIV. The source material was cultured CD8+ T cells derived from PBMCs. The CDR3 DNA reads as TGCGCCAGCAGCCAAGTAATGGGGAAAGATACGCAGTATTTT. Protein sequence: CASSQVMGKDTQYF.